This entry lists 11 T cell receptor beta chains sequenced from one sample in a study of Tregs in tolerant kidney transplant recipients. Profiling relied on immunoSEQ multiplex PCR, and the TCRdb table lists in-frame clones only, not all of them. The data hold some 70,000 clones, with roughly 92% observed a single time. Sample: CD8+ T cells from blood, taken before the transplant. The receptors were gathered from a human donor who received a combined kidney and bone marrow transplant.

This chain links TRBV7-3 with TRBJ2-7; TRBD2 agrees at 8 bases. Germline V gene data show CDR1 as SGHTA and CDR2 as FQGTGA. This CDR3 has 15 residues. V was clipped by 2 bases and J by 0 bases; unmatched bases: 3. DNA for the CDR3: TGTGCCAGCAGCTTAGCGGGAGGCATCTCCTACGAGCAGTACTTC. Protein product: CASSLAGGISYEQYF.

CDR3 in DNA: TGCGCCAGCAGCCCCGGAGCCGAGCAGTACTTC. Protein sequence: CASSPGAEQYF. The chain combines TRBV5-1 with TRBJ2-7; D gene ambiguous. The CDR3 runs 11 residues. Germline loops: CDR1 SGHRS, CDR2 YFSETQ. V was shortened by 4 bases and J by 6 bases, with 8 bases between the two germline ends.

In DNA form, the CDR3 reads TGTGCCAGCAGCTTGACTAGCGGGTATTCGATCACCGGGGAGCTGTTTTTT. Amino acids: CASSLTSGYSITGELFF. The rearrangement links TRBV7-3 to TRBJ2-2; 10 nucleotides agree with TRBD2. V was pared by 3 bases and J by 4 bases, with 8 bases of the junction left unmatched. The CDR3 has 17 amino acids. Germline CDR1 is SGHTA and CDR2 is FQGTGA.

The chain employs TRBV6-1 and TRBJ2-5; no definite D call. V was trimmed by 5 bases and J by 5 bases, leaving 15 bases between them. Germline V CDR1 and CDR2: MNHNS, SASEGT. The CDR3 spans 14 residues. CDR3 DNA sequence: TGTGCCAGCAGTCACTCCATTGAGTGGGAGACCCAGTACTTC. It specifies CASSHSIEWETQYF.

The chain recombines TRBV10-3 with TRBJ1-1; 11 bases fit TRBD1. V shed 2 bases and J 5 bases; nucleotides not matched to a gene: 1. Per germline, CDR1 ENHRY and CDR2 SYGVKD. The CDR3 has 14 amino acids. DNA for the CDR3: TGTGCCATCAGTGAGGGGACAGGGGGGACTGAAGCTTTCTTT. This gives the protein CAISEGTGGTEAFF.

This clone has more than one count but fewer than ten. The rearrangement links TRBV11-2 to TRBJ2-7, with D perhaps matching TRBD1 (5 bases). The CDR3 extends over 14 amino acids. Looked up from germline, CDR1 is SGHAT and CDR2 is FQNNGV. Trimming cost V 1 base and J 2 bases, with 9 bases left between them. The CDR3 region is CASSLAAGTYEQYF. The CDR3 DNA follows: TGTGCCAGCAGCTTAGCAGCAGGGACCTACGAGCAGTACTTC. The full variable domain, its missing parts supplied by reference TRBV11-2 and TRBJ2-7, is EAGVAQSPRYKIIEKRQSVAFWCNPISGHATLYWYQQILGQGPKLLIQFQNNGVVDDSQLPKDRFSAERLKGVDSTLKIQPAKLEDSAVYLCASSLAAGTYEQYFGPGTRLTVT.

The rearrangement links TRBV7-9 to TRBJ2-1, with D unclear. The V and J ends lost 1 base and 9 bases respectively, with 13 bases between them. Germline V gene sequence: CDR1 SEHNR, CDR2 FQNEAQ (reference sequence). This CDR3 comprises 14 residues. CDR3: CASSLGWASREQFF. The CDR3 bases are TGTGCCAGCAGCTTAGGCTGGGCGTCTCGTGAGCAGTTCTTC.

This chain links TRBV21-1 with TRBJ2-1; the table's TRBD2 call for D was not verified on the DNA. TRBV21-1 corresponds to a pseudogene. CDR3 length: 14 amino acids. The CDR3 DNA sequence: TGTGCCAGCAGCAAATCCCCGTTGAGGGTGGAGCAGTTCTTC. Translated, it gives CASSKSPLRVEQFF.

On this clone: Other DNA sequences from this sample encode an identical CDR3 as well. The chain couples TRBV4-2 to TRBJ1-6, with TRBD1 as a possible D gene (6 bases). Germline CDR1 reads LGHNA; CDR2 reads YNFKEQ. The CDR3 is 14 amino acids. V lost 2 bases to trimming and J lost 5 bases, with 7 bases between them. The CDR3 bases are TGTGCCAGCAGCCAATCAGGGGATAATTCACCCCTCCACTTT. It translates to CASSQSGDNSPLHF.

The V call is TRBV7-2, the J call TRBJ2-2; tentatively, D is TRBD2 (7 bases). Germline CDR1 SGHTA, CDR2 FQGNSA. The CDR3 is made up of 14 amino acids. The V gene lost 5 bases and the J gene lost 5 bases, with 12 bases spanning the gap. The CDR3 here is CASSPRGGTGELFF. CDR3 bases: TGTGCCAGCAGCCCTAGGGGGGGTACCGGGGAGCTGTTTTTT.

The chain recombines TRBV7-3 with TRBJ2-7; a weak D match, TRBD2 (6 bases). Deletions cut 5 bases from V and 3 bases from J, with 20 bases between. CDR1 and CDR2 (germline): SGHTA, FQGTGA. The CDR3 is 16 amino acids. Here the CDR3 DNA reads TGTGCCAGCAGCCCCGCGGGGAATTCCCCTATCTACGAGCAGTACTTC. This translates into CASSPAGNSPIYEQYF.